What follows are 15 T cell receptor beta chains derived from one specimen sequenced in a study of blood T cell repertoires in COVID-19. Measured with immunoSEQ multiplex PCR; TCRdb has only the in-frame clones, and not every one. The table lists about 53,000 clones, 70% to 85% of them singletons. The sample taken for sequencing was peripheral blood. The receptors were gathered from a human donor in a cohort sampled during active COVID-19.

The chain combines TRBV7-9 with TRBJ2-2, with a tentative D call TRBD2 (5 bases). The germline CDR1 and CDR2 sequences are SEHNR and FQNEAQ (reference sequence). The CDR3 totals 14 residues. The ends were cut back, 5 bases at V and 5 bases at J, with 12 bases in the middle. The CDR3 nucleotides read TGTGCCAGCAGCCTGACGACGGGGACCGGGGAGCTGTTTTTT. This gives the protein CASSLTTGTGELFF.

J is TRBJ2-5 and V is TRBV6-5; no definite D call. The CDR3 covers 12 residues. V was pared by 6 bases and J by 1 base, with 6 bases between. CDR1 and CDR2 (germline): MNHEY, SVGAGI. The CDR3 DNA is TGTGCCAGCAGACTAACCCAAGAGACCCAGTACTTC. Its translation is CASRLTQETQYF.

V is TRBV6-2 or TRBV6-3 and J is TRBJ2-3, with 15 bases lining up with TRBD2. This CDR3 contains 18 residues. Germline CDR1 and CDR2: MNHEY and SVGEGT. V lost 2 bases and J lost 0; bases outside the gene matches: 3. This chain's CDR3 is CASSYAGTSGGSTDTQYF. As DNA, the CDR3 is TGTGCCAGCAGTTACGCCGGGACTAGCGGGGGGAGCACAGATACGCAGTATTTT.

The genes are TRBV7-2 and TRBJ2-5, with a possible D match to TRBD2 (6 bases). The V gene lost 5 bases and the J gene lost 1 base, with 14 bases spanning the gap. In germline, CDR1 is SGHTA, CDR2 FQGNSA. The CDR3 is made up of 15 amino acids. The CDR3 DNA is TGTGCCAGCAGCCCTCCGAGGGGAGGCCAAGAGACCCAGTACTTC. This sequence encodes CASSPPRGGQETQYF.

The chain carries TRBV3-1 (or the pseudogene TRBV3-2) and TRBJ2-5, with D possibly matching TRBD1 (5 bases). Trimming left V 7 bases short and J 3 bases short, with 21 bases between. The CDR3 spans 16 residues. The germline V gene encodes CDR1 LGHDT and CDR2 YNNKEL (reference sequence). CDR3 sequence: CASMKGASVGEETQYF. The CDR3 region has the DNA TGTGCCAGCATGAAAGGGGCCAGCGTAGGGGAAGAGACCCAGTACTTC.

The chain has TRBV11-1 and TRBJ1-6; 7 nucleotides align to TRBD1. Trimming took 4 bases from V and 3 from J; bases not matched to a gene: 0. In germline, CDR1 is SGHAT, CDR2 FQDESV (reference sequence). There are 14 residues in the CDR3. CDR3 sequence reads: CASSWTGYNSPLHF. The CDR3 region has the DNA TGTGCCAGCAGCTGGACAGGCTATAATTCACCCCTCCACTTT.

The V gene is TRBV6-4, the J gene TRBJ1-5; D unclear. Trimming stripped 2 bases from V and 4 bases from J, with 30 bases between. This CDR3 is 21 amino acids long. CDR1 is MRHNA and CDR2 is SNTAGT in the germline V gene. In nucleotides, the CDR3 is TGTGCCAGCAGTGACCCCGGAGTACCGATAGCAATCAGCCCCAGTAATCAGCCCCAGCATTTT. The encoded protein is CASSDPGVPIAISPSNQPQHF.

The chain links TRBV27 to TRBJ2-5, with D perhaps TRBD1 (5 bases). Germline V lookup: CDR1 MNHEY, CDR2 SMNVEV (reference sequence). CDR3 length equals 14 residues. Between the trimmed V and J ends, which lost 5 bases and 5 bases, there was a span of 15 bases. The CDR3 nucleotides read TGTGCCAGCAGTCATCGACAGCTGGGGGAGACCCAGTACTTC. Amino acid sequence: CASSHRQLGETQYF.

This clone was recorded once. CDR3 nucleotide sequence: TGTGCCAGCAAACGGGACAGGGGTACAGATACGCAGTATTTT. Translating it yields CASKRDRGTDTQYF. J is TRBJ2-3 and V is TRBV2; the match to TRBD1 covers 10 bases. The trim removed 7 bases at V and 3 bases at J, leaving 4 bases unmatched. Per the germline V gene, CDR1 is SNHLY and CDR2 is FYNNEI. The length of the CDR3 is 14 residues.

This sequence joins TRBV5-8 and TRBJ2-7, with D possibly TRBD1 on 5 matching bases. V was clipped by 0 bases and J by 2 bases, with 18 bases between them. This CDR3 has 17 amino acids. Germline CDR1 SGHTS, CDR2 YDEGEE. DNA for the CDR3: TGTGCCAGCAGCTTGGCCGCGGACATCCTAGGCACCTACGAGCAGTACTTC. Translated, it gives CASSLAADILGTYEQYF.

The chain employs TRBV11-2 and TRBJ2-5, with 9 bases lining up with TRBD2. There are 15 residues in the CDR3. V was pared by 1 base and J by 4 bases, with 4 bases of the junction left unmatched. Germline values: CDR1 SGHAT, CDR2 FQNNGV. The CDR3 region is CASSLAGLAGETQYF. The CDR3 DNA reads TGTGCCAGCAGCTTAGCGGGACTAGCCGGAGAGACCCAGTACTTC.

A single count supports this clone. CDR3 in DNA: TGTGCCAGCAGCTTTATCGGACAGAAAACCTATGGCTACACCTTC. This sequence encodes CASSFIGQKTYGYTF. V and J are TRBV11-2 and TRBJ1-2; D might be TRBD1 (6 bases). Trimming removed 3 bases from V and 4 bases from J, with 15 bases in between. There are 15 residues in the CDR3. Germline-derived CDR1 and CDR2 are SGHAT and FQNNGV.

This clone was recorded a few times. DNA of the CDR3: TGTGCCAGCAGCCAAAGGGGACAGGGGGCGGATAATTCACCCCTCCACTTT. Translating gives CASSQRGQGADNSPLHF. This rearrangement joins TRBV4-2 to TRBJ1-6, with 12 bases identical to TRBD1. The germline V gene has CDR1 LGHNA and CDR2 YNFKEQ. The CDR3 loop spans 17 amino acids. Trimming at V came to 2 bases and at J to 5 bases, leaving 4 bases not matched to a gene.

This clone occurred a few times. The chain couples TRBV5-1 to TRBJ1-1; tentative D call: TRBD1 (6 bases). The CDR3 covers 15 residues. The germline V and J ends were trimmed by 0 bases and 1 base, with 10 bases remaining between them. Germline loops: CDR1 SGHRS, CDR2 YFSETQ. CDR3 in amino acids: CASSLDGQTNTEAFF. CDR3 DNA sequence: TGCGCCAGCAGCTTGGATGGACAGACGAACACTGAAGCTTTCTTT.

This chain uses TRBV7-2 with TRBJ2-3; 8 bases fit TRBD1. From germline, CDR1 is SGHTA and CDR2 FQGNSA. Trimming took 3 bases from V and 2 from J; bases not matched to a gene: 1. CDR3 length: 14 residues. DNA of the CDR3: TGTGCCAGCAGCTTGACAGGGGTCACAGATACGCAGTATTTT. It translates to CASSLTGVTDTQYF.